This passage covers 16 T cell receptor beta chains from one sample sequenced in a study of CD8+ T cells in alopecia areata. RNA was extracted and reverse transcribed into cDNA as the sequencing template. The protocol was immunoSEQ multiplex PCR, while the TCRdb copy is restricted to in-frame clones and leaves out a portion. This sample has more than 100,000 clones, with approximately 58% found just once. This material consisted of CD4+ T cells sorted from blood, taken at week 0. The source is a human donor with alopecia areata.

The V gene is TRBV10-3, the J gene TRBJ1-1; 9 bases fit TRBD1. Per germline, CDR1 ENHRY and CDR2 SYGVKD. With V trimmed by 4 bases and J by 0 bases, 0 bases remained unmatched. CDR3 size: 14 residues. CDR3 nucleotide sequence: TGTGCCATCAGTGGGGACAGGGTGAACACTGAAGCTTTCTTT. The encoded protein is CAISGDRVNTEAFF.

The chain is built from TRBV5-1 and TRBJ1-1; weak D call: TRBD1 (5 bases). Germline loops: CDR1 SGHRS, CDR2 YFSETQ. Between the trimmed V and J ends, which lost 2 bases and 1 base, there was a span of 9 bases. The CDR3 extends over 14 amino acids. In nucleotides, the CDR3 is TGCGCCAGCAGCTTCCGGGACGGGAACACTGAAGCTTTCTTT. It translates to CASSFRDGNTEAFF.

This chain joins TRBV18 and TRBJ2-1, with 13 bases lining up with TRBD2. J gave up 7 bases and V 3 bases, and 6 bases lay outside the gene matches. The CDR3 contains 16 residues. Germline V CDR1 and CDR2: KGHSH, LQKENI. CDR3 in DNA: TGTGCCAGCTCACCGATACTAGCGGGAGGGCGAAATGAGCAGTTCTTC. Its protein is CASSPILAGGRNEQFF.

This clone came up a few times. This chain links TRBV29-1 with TRBJ2-2, with 7 nucleotides matching TRBD1. The CDR3 has 14 residues. The germline CDR1 and CDR2 sequences are SQVTM and ANQGSEA. J lost 1 base, V lost 5 bases, and 4 bases had no gene match. The CDR3 reads CSVQGVWNTGELFF. The CDR3 coding sequence is TGCAGCGTTCAGGGGGTCTGGAACACCGGGGAGCTGTTTTTT.

The gene calls are TRBV9 and TRBJ1-1; a possible D gene is TRBD1 (5 bases). The germline CDR1 and CDR2 sequences are SGDLS and YYNGEE. The CDR3 totals 13 residues. V shed 4 bases and J shed 1 base, with 8 bases lying between them. DNA of the CDR3: TGTGCCAGCAGCCAGACAGAGAACACTGAAGCTTTCTTT. Its translation is CASSQTENTEAFF.

The chain has TRBV29-1 and TRBJ2-7; the D call may be TRBD1 or TRBD2 (6 bases each). The germline gives CDR1 SQVTM, CDR2 ANQGSEA. The CDR3 has 18 residues. V lost 0 bases and J 7 bases, leaving 28 bases between the germline ends. The CDR3 sequence is CSVEDRDRGVRRPGEQYF. CDR3 DNA: TGCAGCGTTGAAGATCGAGATAGGGGGGTCAGGAGGCCTGGGGAGCAGTACTTC.

The gene calls are TRBV2 and TRBJ2-2; 8 bases fit TRBD1. CDR1 is SNHLY, CDR2 FYNNEI, per germline. V gave up 6 bases and J gave up 1 base; unmatched junction bases: 7. The CDR3 length is 16 residues. CDR3 DNA: TGTGCCAGCAGCCTCGGCGGGACAGGGAACACCGGGGAGCTGTTTTTT. Amino acid sequence: CASSLGGTGNTGELFF.

The chain is built from TRBV27 and TRBJ1-1; D gene uncertain. The CDR3 covers 11 residues. Trimming left V 0 bases short and J 8 bases short, with 4 bases between. Looked up from germline, CDR1 is MNHEY and CDR2 is SMNVEV (reference sequence). As DNA, the CDR3 is TGTGCCAGCAGTTTATCCGGGGAAGCTTTCTTT. Translated: CASSLSGEAFF.

V gene TRBV11-2 combines with J gene TRBJ2-2; D is uncertain. Germline V CDR1 and CDR2: SGHAT, FQNNGV. CDR3 size: 13 residues. The germline V and J ends were trimmed by 1 base and 3 bases, with 3 bases remaining between them. This CDR3 is CASSLADTGELFF. CDR3 nucleotides: TGTGCCAGCAGCTTAGCCGACACCGGGGAGCTGTTTTTT. The full variable domain, its missing parts supplied by reference TRBV11-2 and TRBJ2-2, is EAGVAQSPRYKIIEKRQSVAFWCNPISGHATLYWYQQILGQGPKLLIQFQNNGVVDDSQLPKDRFSAERLKGVDSTLKIQPAKLEDSAVYLCASSLADTGELFFGEGSRLTVL.

This clone was observed once. The V gene is TRBV11-2, the J gene TRBJ2-1, with D perhaps matching TRBD1 or TRBD2 (5 bases each). The CDR3 sequence is 16 residues long. The V gene lost 2 bases and the J gene lost 6 bases, with 17 bases spanning the gap. Germline CDR1 reads SGHAT; CDR2 reads FQNNGV. The CDR3 spells CASSLWVGAGSNEQFF. In nucleotides, the CDR3 is TGTGCCAGCAGCTTATGGGTTGGGGCAGGGAGCAATGAGCAGTTCTTC.

The chain has TRBV23-1 and TRBJ1-5, with 7 bases aligning to TRBD1. TRBV23-1 is classed as an ORF, of uncertain function. Unmatched junction bases numbered 3, after V lost 3 bases and J lost 1 base. This CDR3 has 15 amino acids. In DNA form, the CDR3 reads TGCGCCAGCAGTCATGAGACAGGGAGCAATCAGCCCCAGCATTTT. Protein sequence: CASSHETGSNQPQHF.

This clone was detected a few times. The chain uses TRBV27 and TRBJ2-2; TRBD1 matches at 8 bases. The CDR3 covers 13 residues. Trimming at V came to 8 bases and at J to 7 bases, leaving 6 bases not matched to a gene. CDR1 is MNHEY and CDR2 is SMNVEV in the germline V gene (reference sequence). The CDR3 bases are TGTGCCAGCGGAGGACAGGGTGTCGGGGAGCTGTTTTTT. As protein: CASGGQGVGELFF.

This clone was seen a few times. DNA for the CDR3: TGTGCCAGCAGCTTAGTGCAGGGGACGGGGGGCTACACCTTC. Its translation: CASSLVQGTGGYTF. The V and J genes are TRBV7-2 and TRBJ1-2; a possible D gene is TRBD1 (6 bases). V was trimmed by 1 base and J by 8 bases, leaving 14 bases between them. This CDR3 is 14 amino acids long. CDR1 is SGHTA and CDR2 is FQGNSA in the germline V gene. The full variable domain, completed using reference TRBV7-2 and TRBJ1-2, is GAGVSQSPSNKVTEKGKDVELRCDPISGHTALYWYRQSLGQGLEFLIYFQGNSAPDKSGLPSDRFSAERTGGSVSTLTIQRTQQEDSAVYLCASSLVQGTGGYTFGSGTRLTVV.

The V and J genes are TRBV4-3 and TRBJ2-5; TRBD2 is a possible D gene (7 bases). V dropped 0 bases and J dropped 9 bases, with 26 bases sitting between them. CDR3 length equals 18 residues. Germline V CDR1 and CDR2: LGHNA, YSLEER. For the CDR3, the DNA is TGCGCCAGCAGCCAAGATCGTTACGCGGGGGCTAGTTTAGCGGCCCAGTACTTC. This encodes CASSQDRYAGASLAAQYF.

The chain links TRBV2 to TRBJ1-1; TRBD1 matches 7 bases. The V segment lost 5 bases and the J segment 0 bases; nucleotides outside the gene matches: 9. The CDR3 loop spans 16 amino acids. CDR1 SNHLY and CDR2 FYNNEI come from the germline V gene. CDR3 protein: CASSPGNRGMNTEAFF. The CDR3 bases are TGTGCCAGCAGTCCTGGGAACAGGGGAATGAACACTGAAGCTTTCTTT.

A few counts support this clone. The J gene is TRBJ2-6, the V gene TRBV29-1; D uncertain. The V end was cut by 8 bases, the J end by 0 bases, with 11 bases between. The CDR3 is made up of 14 amino acids. The germline CDR1 and CDR2 sequences are SQVTM and ANQGSEA. The CDR3 protein is CSLQRNSGANVLTF. The CDR3 nucleotides are TGCAGCCTTCAGCGAAACTCTGGGGCCAACGTCCTGACTTTC.